This entry lists 6 T cell receptor beta chains sequenced from one sample in a study of T cell responses to AZD1222 COVID-19 vaccine. Sequencing was performed with immunoSEQ multiplex PCR; in TCRdb, only in-frame clones are kept and a portion is missing. The sample records 90,000 to 130,000 clones, around 84% being singletons. Sequenced material: peripheral blood, taken on day 0 of AZD1222 vaccination. All receptors derive from an adult in good health.

The rearrangement joins TRBV25-1 to TRBJ2-3; the match to TRBD2 covers 8 bases. The length of the CDR3 is 14 residues. From germline, CDR1 is MGHDK and CDR2 SYGVNS. V was pared by 5 bases and J by 4 bases, with 5 bases of the junction left unmatched. The CDR3 is CASSRSGAADTQYF. In nucleotides, the CDR3 is TGTGCCAGCAGTCGTAGCGGGGCCGCAGATACGCAGTATTTT. The whole variable domain, filled in from reference TRBV25-1 and TRBJ2-3, reads EADIYQTPRYLVIGTGKKITLECSQTMGHDKMYWYQQDPGMELHLIHYSYGVNSTEKGDLSSESTVSRIRTEHFPLTLESARPSHTSQYLCASSRSGAADTQYFGPGTRLTVL.

This chain uses TRBV4-2 with TRBJ1-5; D is perhaps TRBD1 (5 bases). This CDR3 region has 17 residues. CDR1 is LGHNA and CDR2 is YNFKEQ in the germline V gene. V was clipped by 2 bases and J by 4 bases, with 18 bases between them. The CDR3: CASSQYPRGAFNQPQHF. The CDR3 DNA reads TGTGCCAGCAGCCAATACCCGCGCGGGGCCTTTAATCAGCCCCAGCATTTT.

The chain employs TRBV28 and TRBJ1-5; D remains unclear. Germline lookup yields CDR1 MDHEN and CDR2 SYDVKM. With 10 bases removed from V and 3 bases from J, the gap between germline ends came to 10 bases. The CDR3 is made up of 12 amino acids. CDR3: CATDKNNQPQHF. In nucleotides, the CDR3 is TGTGCCACCGACAAGAACAATCAGCCCCAGCATTTT. The complete variable domain, with remaining parts taken from reference TRBV28 and TRBJ1-5, reads DVKVTQSSRYLVKRTGEKVFLECVQDMDHENMFWYRQDPGLGLRLIYFSYDVKMKEKGDIPEGYSVSREKKERFSLILESASTNQTSMYLCATDKNNQPQHFGDGTRLSIL.

This clone was observed a few times. The chain has TRBV28 and TRBJ1-2, with 8 bases matching TRBD1. Germline-derived CDR1 and CDR2 are MDHEN and SYDVKM. The CDR3 totals 18 residues. With V trimmed by 3 bases and J by 6 bases, 18 bases remained unmatched. The CDR3 DNA is TGTGCCAGCAGTTTTATACGTCAGGGGGCGCAAGGGACGGATGGCTACACCTTC. It codes for CASSFIRQGAQGTDGYTF.

This clone showed up just once. V gene TRBV28 combines with J gene TRBJ1-3, with TRBD1 matching 7 bases. The CDR3 spans 16 residues. Germline lookup yields CDR1 MDHEN and CDR2 SYDVKM. The junction had 9 bases not matched to a gene; V was cut back by 7 bases and J by 0 bases. CDR3 sequence (DNA): TGTGCCAGCACCAAGAACAGGGGCTTCTCTGGAAACACCATATATTTT. Translation: CASTKNRGFSGNTIYF.

The rearrangement links TRBV6-5 to TRBJ1-5; D is unresolved. CDR1 is MNHEY, CDR2 SVGAGI, per germline. The CDR3 consists of 13 residues. The V end lost 7 bases, the J end lost 4 bases, and 11 bases lay between the germline ends. CDR3 DNA sequence: TGTGCCAGCATTCAGGACGGAAATCAGCCCCAGCATTTT. This encodes CASIQDGNQPQHF.